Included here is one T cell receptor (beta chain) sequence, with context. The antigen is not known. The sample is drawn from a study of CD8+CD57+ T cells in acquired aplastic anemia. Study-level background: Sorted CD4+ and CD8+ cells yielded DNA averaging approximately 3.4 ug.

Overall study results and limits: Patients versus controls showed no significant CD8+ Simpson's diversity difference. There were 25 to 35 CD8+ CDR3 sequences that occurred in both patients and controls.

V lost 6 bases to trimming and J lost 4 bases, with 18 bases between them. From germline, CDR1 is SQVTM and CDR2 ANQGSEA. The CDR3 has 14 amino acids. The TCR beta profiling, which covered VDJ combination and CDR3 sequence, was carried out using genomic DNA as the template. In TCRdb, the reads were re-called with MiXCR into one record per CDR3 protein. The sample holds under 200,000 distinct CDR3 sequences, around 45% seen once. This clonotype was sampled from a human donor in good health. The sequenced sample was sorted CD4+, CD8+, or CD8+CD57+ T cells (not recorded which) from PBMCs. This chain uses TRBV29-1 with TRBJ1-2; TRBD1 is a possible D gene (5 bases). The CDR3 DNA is TGCAGCGTGGGAGTGGGAGGGGAGAGCTATGGCTACACCTTC. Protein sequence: CSVGVGGESYGYTF.